The 31 T cell receptor beta chains below all came from one sample that was sequenced in a study of CD8 T cells in ankylosing spondylitis. Study results and limitations: Ankylosing spondylitis blood seemed to carry a telltale TCR beta motif made of several highly homologous variants.

TCRdb passed the 5' RACE reads through MiXCR, listing each CDR3 protein once. The sample holds some 330,000 distinct CDR3 sequences, 6.5% to 10% seen once. No antigens are known for them. Input material: blood, either unsorted or a sorted T cell fraction (not recorded which). Every receptor here comes from a male donor with ankylosing spondylitis.

This clonotype was detected ten times or more. The V and J genes are TRBV12-3 or TRBV12-4 and TRBJ2-1; D possibly matches TRBD1 or TRBD2 (5 bases each). This CDR3 contains 12 residues. Trimming removed 6 bases from V and 11 bases from J, with 14 bases in between. CDR3 DNA: TGTGCCAGCAGCCCCGGGACCAACCAGCAGTTCTTC. Translating it yields CASSPGTNQQFF.

This clonotype was counted ten times or more. V usage is TRBV9 and J usage is TRBJ1-6; 7 nucleotides match TRBD1. After removal of 0 bases from V and 5 bases from J, the junction contained 2 bases not matched to a gene. CDR1 SGDLS and CDR2 YYNGEE come from the germline V gene. This CDR3 is built from 15 residues. The DNA for the CDR3 is TGTGCCAGCAGCGTAGGACAGGGAAATAATTCACCCCTCCACTTT. This translates into CASSVGQGNNSPLHF.

J is TRBJ2-3 and V is TRBV5-1, with D possibly being TRBD1 or TRBD2 (6 bases each). The CDR3 has 16 residues. Looked up from germline, CDR1 is SGHRS and CDR2 is YFSETQ. The germline V and J ends were trimmed by 2 bases and 0 bases, with 13 bases remaining between them. CDR3 residues: CASSFGGRTSTDTQYF. Here the CDR3 DNA reads TGCGCCAGCAGCTTCGGGGGCAGAACCAGCACAGATACGCAGTATTTT.

This clonotype was counted between two and nine times. The rearrangement uses TRBV4-1 and TRBJ2-3; 9 bases map to TRBD1. The CDR3 spans 15 residues. Germline V gene lookup returns CDR1 MGHRA and CDR2 YSYEKL. V gave up 3 bases and J gave up 4 bases; unmatched junction bases: 5. CDR3 amino acids: CASSQGQGGSDTQYF. In nucleotides, the CDR3 is TGCGCCAGCAGCCAGGGACAGGGAGGGTCAGATACGCAGTATTTT.

This clonotype has more than one count but fewer than ten. For the CDR3, the DNA is TGTGCCAGCAGTCCCCGGACTCGGTATATCAAAAACATTCAGTACTTC. Protein: CASSPRTRYIKNIQYF. The J gene is TRBJ2-4, the V gene TRBV12-3 or TRBV12-4, with a tentative D call TRBD2 (5 bases). The V end was cut by 5 bases, the J end by 3 bases, with 17 bases between. This CDR3 spans 16 amino acids.

Worth noting for this clonotype: Mismatch with germline at one junction end may stem from a read error. This chain links TRBV11-2 with TRBJ2-5, with no clear D. In germline, CDR1 is SGHAT, CDR2 FQNNGV. The CDR3 is 14 amino acids. As DNA, the CDR3 is TGTGCCGGCAGCTTACGGGTCGGGCTGGGGACCCAGTACTTC. Translating gives CAGSLRVGLGTQYF.

This clonotype has more than one count but fewer than ten. The chain couples TRBV5-1 to TRBJ1-5; D possibly corresponds to TRBD1 (6 bases). The CDR3 runs to 15 residues. Trimming shortened V by 4 bases and J by 5 bases, and 16 bases separated the two germline ends. In germline, CDR1 is SGHRS, CDR2 YFSETQ. DNA for the CDR3: TGCGCCAGCAGCCTCTATACAGGGCCCGATCAGCCCCAGCATTTT. It yields the protein CASSLYTGPDQPQHF.

The CDR3 nucleotides are TGTGCCAGCAGTCTAAACAGGGGGCTACATAATTCACCCCTCCACTTT. It codes for CASSLNRGLHNSPLHF. The rearrangement uses TRBV28 and TRBJ1-6, with 9 bases that match TRBD1. CDR1 and CDR2 (germline): MDHEN, SYDVKM. The CDR3 extends over 16 amino acids. J was trimmed by 5 bases and V by 5 bases; bases with no gene match: 7.

Only a few counts were recorded for this clonotype. The chain combines TRBV5-5 with TRBJ1-5; tentative D call: TRBD1 (5 bases). CDR3 size: 15 residues. CDR1 and CDR2 (germline): SGHKS, YYEKEE (reference sequence). Between the trimmed V and J ends, which lost 0 bases and 4 bases, there was a span of 11 bases. The CDR3 DNA sequence: TGTGCCAGCAGCTTGGCTGGGGCACTAAATCAGCCCCAGCATTTT. Its protein product is CASSLAGALNQPQHF.

This clonotype came up many times. This chain links TRBV3-1 with TRBJ2-1; 11 nucleotides align to TRBD2. The CDR3 spans 15 residues. Germline assignment: CDR1 LGHDT and CDR2 YNNKEL (reference sequence). Unmatched junction bases numbered 2, after V lost 3 bases and J lost 4 bases. In nucleotides, the CDR3 is TGTGCCAGCAGCCACGGGACTAGCGGTTACAATGAGCAGTTCTTC. It codes for CASSHGTSGYNEQFF.

This clonotype came up many times. The V gene is TRBV7-9, the J gene TRBJ2-7; no firm D call. The V and J ends lost 5 bases and 3 bases respectively, with 14 bases between them. The CDR3 covers 14 residues. In germline, CDR1 is SEHNR, CDR2 FQNEAQ (reference sequence). The CDR3 DNA sequence: TGTGCCAGCAGCCTAGTAGGGCTGAACTACGAGCAGTACTTC. Its protein is CASSLVGLNYEQYF.

This clonotype has more than one count but fewer than ten. The chain uses TRBV3-1 and TRBJ1-1; 8 bases align to TRBD1. CDR1 and CDR2 (germline): LGHDT, YNNKEL (reference sequence). Trimming removed 4 bases from V and 0 bases from J; junction bases left unmatched: 4. The CDR3 runs 15 residues. Here the CDR3 DNA reads TGTGCCAGCAGCCCCGACAGGGGCATGAACACTGAAGCTTTCTTT. This gives the protein CASSPDRGMNTEAFF.

The J gene is TRBJ2-7, the V gene TRBV5-6, with D tentatively TRBD1 or TRBD2 (5 bases each). This CDR3 spans 11 amino acids. Germline lookup yields CDR1 SGHDT and CDR2 YYEEEE. V lost 5 bases, J lost 5 bases, and 8 bases lay in between. The CDR3 region is CASRGDHEQYF. DNA for the CDR3: TGTGCCAGCAGGGGGGACCACGAGCAGTACTTC.

In this sample, this clonotype turned up many times. This sequence joins TRBV15 and TRBJ2-3; no clear D gene. The CDR3 length is 16 residues. Germline-derived CDR1 and CDR2 are LNHNV and YYDKDF (reference sequence). Trimming left V 0 bases short and J 0 bases short, with 10 bases between. In DNA, the CDR3 is TGTGCCACCAGCAGAGATGGGAAATCTAGCACAGATACGCAGTATTTT. Its translation is CATSRDGKSSTDTQYF.

The chain carries TRBV2 and TRBJ2-7; 11 bases match TRBD2. The germline V gene encodes CDR1 SNHLY and CDR2 FYNNEI. V gave up 6 bases and J gave up 7 bases; unmatched junction bases: 8. CDR3 size: 14 residues. Here the CDR3 reads CASRGGTSGIEQYF. CDR3 in DNA: TGTGCCAGCAGGGGGGGGACTAGCGGCATTGAGCAGTACTTC.

This sequence joins TRBV20-1 and TRBJ2-1; D may be TRBD1 (5 bases). The CDR3 covers 12 residues. Germline assignment: CDR1 DFQATT and CDR2 SNEGSKA (reference sequence). V was trimmed by 6 bases and J by 3 bases, leaving 9 bases between them. In DNA form, the CDR3 reads TGCAGTGCAGACACAGGCTACAATGAGCAGTTCTTC. Encoded protein: CSADTGYNEQFF.

This clonotype came up many times. The chain couples TRBV28 to TRBJ2-2, with TRBD2 matching over 11 bases. Trimming took 2 bases from V and 8 from J; bases not matched to a gene: 7. The V gene's germline CDR1 is MDHEN and CDR2 SYDVKM. CDR3 length: 16 residues. In nucleotides, the CDR3 is TGTGCCAGCAGTTTACTTGCTAGCGGGAGGAAGGGGGAGCTGTTTTTT. It encodes CASSLLASGRKGELFF.

The rearrangement uses TRBV27 and TRBJ1-2; D ambiguous. This CDR3 region has 13 residues. V lost 2 bases and J 7 bases, leaving 11 bases between the germline ends. Germline-derived CDR1 and CDR2 are MNHEY and SMNVEV (reference sequence). Written as DNA, the CDR3 is TGTGCCAGCAGTTTAAGAGGGCGGGTTGGCTACACCTTC. Its protein is CASSLRGRVGYTF.

Written as DNA, the CDR3 is TGCGCCAGCAGTGACCCCACGAGCTCCTACAATGAGCAGTTCTTC. Protein: CASSDPTSSYNEQFF. The V and J genes are TRBV4-1 and TRBJ2-1; D is undetermined. CDR3 length: 15 residues. Germline V CDR1 and CDR2: MGHRA, YSYEKL. V was shortened by 6 bases and J by 0 bases, with 12 bases between the two germline ends.

The CDR3 nucleotides read TGCGCCAGCAGCCAACCCGGGAGCTCCTACAATGAGCAGTTCTTC. Translation: CASSQPGSSYNEQFF. V usage is TRBV4-3 and J usage is TRBJ2-1, with a tentative D call TRBD2 (6 bases). CDR1 LGHNA and CDR2 YSLEER come from the germline V gene. V dropped 2 bases and J dropped 0 bases, with 8 bases sitting between them. CDR3 size: 15 residues.

The table lists this clonotype with many counts. The V and J genes are TRBV28 and TRBJ1-2, with D perhaps TRBD1 (6 bases). The ends were cut back, 7 bases at V and 5 bases at J, with 20 bases in the middle. CDR1 and CDR2 from the germline V gene are MDHEN and SYDVKM. The CDR3 covers 15 residues. CDR3 coding DNA: TGTGCCAGCAACCCTGGCCGAGGGGGGCAATATGGCTACACCTTC. Its translation: CASNPGRGGQYGYTF.

This clonotype was seen only a few times. The V gene is TRBV12-3 or TRBV12-4, the J gene TRBJ1-1; D not certain. The V end lost 1 base, the J end lost 5 bases, and 8 bases lay between the germline ends. This CDR3 is 13 amino acids long. CDR3 amino acids: CASSLDRYTEAFF. CDR3 nucleotides: TGTGCCAGCAGTTTAGATCGGTATACTGAAGCTTTCTTT.

In its sample, this clonotype was seen a few times. This chain joins TRBV11-2 and TRBJ2-4; 7 bases are shared with TRBD1. V shed 5 bases and J 13 bases; nucleotides not matched to a gene: 5. CDR3 size: 11 residues. Germline loops: CDR1 SGHAT, CDR2 FQNNGV. This CDR3 reads CASSPGQVQYF. The CDR3 DNA reads as TGTGCCAGCAGCCCCGGACAGGTCCAGTACTTC.

This clonotype came up many times. The V and J genes are TRBV5-1 and TRBJ1-5; tentative D call: TRBD1 (6 bases). CDR3 length: 15 amino acids. Per the germline V gene, CDR1 is SGHRS and CDR2 is YFSETQ. V shed 5 bases and J shed 6 bases, with 18 bases lying between them. The CDR3 sequence: CASRIYPGQSQPQHF. As DNA, the CDR3 is TGCGCCAGCAGGATTTATCCGGGACAAAGTCAGCCCCAGCATTTT. The full variable domain, in which reference TRBV5-1 and TRBJ1-5 provide the parts outside the CDR3, is KAGVTQTPRYLIKTRGQQVTLSCSPISGHRSVSWYQQTPGQGLQFLFEYFSETQRNKGNFPGRFSGRQFSNSRSEMNVSTLELGDSALYLCASRIYPGQSQPQHFGDGTRLSIL.

This clonotype was seen many times. V and J are TRBV12-3 or TRBV12-4 and TRBJ1-2, with D possibly being TRBD1 (5 bases). The V end lost 5 bases, the J end lost 11 bases, and 21 bases lay between the germline ends. This CDR3 has 14 amino acids. The DNA of the CDR3 is TGTGCCAGCAGTCCCCGCTTCGGGCAGGGAGTATACACCTTC. It encodes CASSPRFGQGVYTF.

The chain couples TRBV15 to TRBJ2-4, with 13 nucleotides matching TRBD2. In germline, CDR1 is LNHNV, CDR2 YYDKDF (reference sequence). This CDR3 contains 17 residues. With 7 bases clipped from V and 6 bases from J, the junction kept 12 bases outside the gene matches. CDR3 amino acids: CATNPGLAGRGRNIQYF. The CDR3 DNA reads TGTGCCACCAACCCGGGACTAGCGGGACGTGGCCGAAACATTCAGTACTTC.

This clonotype appeared a few times. V and J are TRBV6-1 and TRBJ1-3, with D unresolved. The CDR3 consists of 14 residues. V lost 6 bases, J lost 0 bases, and 9 bases lay in between. CDR1 MNHNS and CDR2 SASEGT come from the germline V gene. CDR3 region: CASRRLPSGNTIYF. The CDR3 bases are TGTGCCAGCAGGAGGCTCCCCTCTGGAAACACCATATATTTT.

This clonotype was picked up many times. CDR3 bases: TGTGCCAGCAGCTTTAGTATAGGGGGCTACGAGCAGTACTTC. Encoded protein: CASSFSIGGYEQYF. The chain is built from TRBV7-3 and TRBJ2-7, with a possible D match to TRBD1 (6 bases). Germline lookup yields CDR1 SGHTA and CDR2 FQGTGA. The length of the CDR3 is 14 residues. The V end was cut by 3 bases, the J end by 3 bases, with 12 bases between. Together with reference TRBV7-3 and TRBJ2-7, the CDR3 gives the full variable domain: GAGVSQTPSNKVTEKGKYVELRCDPISGHTALYWYRQSLGQGPEFLIYFQGTGAADDSGLPNDRFFAVRPEGSVSTLKIQRTERGDSAVYLCASSFSIGGYEQYFGPGTRLTVT.

For this clonotype: A read error may account for a junction end that differs from germline. The DNA for the CDR3 is TGTGTCAGCAGAAAGACCGGGACAGGGAATCAGCCCCAGCATTTT. This codes for CVSRKTGTGNQPQHF. V and J are TRBV6-2 or TRBV6-3 and TRBJ1-5; 9 positions match TRBD1. The length of the CDR3 is 15 residues. Looked up from germline, CDR1 is MNHEY and CDR2 is SVGEGT.

This clonotype has just a few counts. The J gene is TRBJ2-1, the V gene TRBV27; possible D gene TRBD2, 5 bases. Trimming shortened V by 5 bases and J by 2 bases, and 19 bases separated the two germline ends. Germline CDR1 reads MNHEY; CDR2 reads SMNVEV (reference sequence). The CDR3 has 17 residues. The DNA of the CDR3 is TGTGCCAGCAGTGCCGAACCCCCCAGCGGCCCCTACAATGAGCAGTTCTTC. Translation gives CASSAEPPSGPYNEQFF.

The gene calls are TRBV7-9 and TRBJ2-7, with a tentative D call TRBD2 (5 bases). V was clipped by 1 base and J by 2 bases, with 15 bases between them. Germline V gene lookup returns CDR1 SEHNR and CDR2 FQNEAQ (reference sequence). The CDR3 contains 16 residues. The CDR3 reads CASSLVLGVQTYEQYF. In nucleotides, the CDR3 is TGTGCCAGCAGCTTAGTCTTGGGAGTCCAAACCTACGAGCAGTACTTC.